This TCR beta chain was recorded in a study of OX40 agonist ivuxolimab in advanced cancers. Findings and caveats of the study: Dose levels from 0.1 to 3.0 mg/kg saw CD4+ and CD8+ blood T cells expand clonally by week 6. Among patients with partial responses at 0.1-3.0 mg/kg, clonal expansion was among the lowest.

Individuals having autoimmune disease history or systemic immunosuppression were not enrolled. Sequencing used immunoSEQ multiplex PCR; TCRdb keeps in-frame clones, though not all of them. The sample holds about 67,000 clones, around 79% seen once. A note on this clone: What it recognizes is unknown.

CDR1 and CDR2 from the germline V gene are MDHEN and SYDVKM. This CDR3 is built from 17 residues. Unmatched junction bases numbered 7, after V lost 1 base and J lost 2 bases. Sequenced material: CD4+ or CD8+ T cells sorted from blood, taken in a trial of the OX40 agonist ivuxolimab. The clonotype was recovered from an adult with an advanced solid tumor such as melanoma, head and neck, liver or kidney cancer. The J gene is TRBJ2-5, the V gene TRBV28, with 10 bases that match TRBD1. CDR3 protein: CASSLSPTGGLQETQYF. CDR3 bases: TGTGCCAGCAGTTTATCCCCGACAGGGGGCCTACAAGAGACCCAGTACTTC.